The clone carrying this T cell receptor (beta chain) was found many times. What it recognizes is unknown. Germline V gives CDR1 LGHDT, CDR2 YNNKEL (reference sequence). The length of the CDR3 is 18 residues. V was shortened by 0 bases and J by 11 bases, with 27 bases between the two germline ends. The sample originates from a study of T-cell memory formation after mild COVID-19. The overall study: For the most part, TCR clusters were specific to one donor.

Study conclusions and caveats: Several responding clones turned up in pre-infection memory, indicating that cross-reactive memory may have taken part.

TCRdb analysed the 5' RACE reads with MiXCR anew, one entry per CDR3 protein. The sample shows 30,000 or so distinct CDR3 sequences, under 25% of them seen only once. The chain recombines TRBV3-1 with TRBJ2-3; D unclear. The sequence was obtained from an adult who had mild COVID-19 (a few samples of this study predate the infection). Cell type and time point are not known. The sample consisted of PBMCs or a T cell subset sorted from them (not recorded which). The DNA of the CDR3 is TGTGCCAGCAGCCAAGATGGGTCGATTGGAACTACCGCCCAAGGGCAGTATTTT. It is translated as CASSQDGSIGTTAQGQYF.